A selection of T cell receptor beta chains follows, all from one sample in a study of T cells in Graves' hyperthyroidism and ophthalmopathy. In TCRdb, the multiplex PCR reads were re-called with MiXCR into one record per CDR3 protein. Among fewer than 900,000 distinct CDR3 sequences listed, around 17% were seen once. Material: blood. The receptors derive from a man aged 18 to 30 with Graves' hyperthyroidism. Each CDR3 is given with its conserved first and last residue. The D gene is left open where the match is weak. Some rows have no size entry. The others give once, few or many, or a class for an expanded clone.

CDR3 DNA: TGCAGTGCCGCCCCGGGGGGCCCCATAGGGGAGCAGTACTTC
CDR3 protein: CSAAPGGPIGEQYF
clone size: few
J gene: TRBJ2-7
V gene: TRBV20-1
D gene: NA

CDR3 DNA: TGTGCCAGCAGCCGGGCCCAGACAGTCTACGAGCAGTACTTC
CDR3 protein: CASSRAQTVYEQYF
clone size: NA
J gene: TRBJ2-7
V gene: TRBV7-9
D gene: NA

CDR3 DNA: TGTGCCAGTCGGGACGCAGGGTACTTC
CDR3 protein: CASRDAGYF
clone size: NA
J gene: TRBJ2-5
V gene: TRBV19
D gene: NA

CDR3 DNA: TGTGCCAGCAACTTTGGCGGGACAGGGATCAGTGAGCAGTTCTTC
CDR3 protein: CASNFGGTGISEQFF
clone size: few
J gene: TRBJ2-1
V gene: TRBV14
D gene: TRBD1

CDR3 DNA: TGTGCCAGCAGCTTAACGGCTAGCGGGAGTGGTAAAGATACGCAGTATTTT
CDR3 protein: CASSLTASGSGKDTQYF
clone size: many
J gene: TRBJ2-3
V gene: TRBV7-3
D gene: TRBD2

CDR3 DNA: TGCGCCAGCAGCGGCCGGGACTACTATGGCTACACCTTC
CDR3 protein: CASSGRDYYGYTF
clone size: few
J gene: TRBJ1-2
V gene: TRBV5-1
D gene: NA

CDR3 DNA: TGTGCCAGCAGCTCCCGACAGGGGAGGAATGGCTACACCTTC
CDR3 protein: CASSSRQGRNGYTF
clone size: NA
J gene: TRBJ1-2
V gene: TRBV7-9
D gene: TRBD1

CDR3 DNA: TGCGCCAGCAGCTTGGAACTAGCGGGTGCCTACGAGCAGTACTTC
CDR3 protein: CASSLELAGAYEQYF
clone size: many
J gene: TRBJ2-7
V gene: TRBV5-1
D gene: TRBD2

CDR3 DNA: TGCAGCGGGAAGGACAGGGTAGATACCGGGGAGCTGTTTTTT
CDR3 protein: CSGKDRVDTGELFF
clone size: NA
J gene: TRBJ2-2
V gene: TRBV29-1
D gene: TRBD1

CDR3 DNA: TGCAGTGCTAGACGGCCGTCCACCTACGAGCAGTACTTC
CDR3 protein: CSARRPSTYEQYF
clone size: many
J gene: TRBJ2-7
V gene: TRBV20-1
D gene: NA

CDR3 DNA: TGTGCCAGCAGCGGTGGGACTAGCGGGAGCTACAATGAGCAGTTCTTC
CDR3 protein: CASSGGTSGSYNEQFF
clone size: NA
J gene: TRBJ2-1
V gene: TRBV7-9
D gene: TRBD2

CDR3 DNA: TGCGCCAGCAGCCCGGGACTAGCGGCGGAAGAGACCCAGTACTTC
CDR3 protein: CASSPGLAAEETQYF
clone size: once
J gene: TRBJ2-5
V gene: TRBV5-1
D gene: TRBD2

CDR3 DNA: TGTGCCAGCAGCTCCTCGAGAGCGGGACTTTCCTACAATGAGCAGTTCTTC
CDR3 protein: CASSSSRAGLSYNEQFF
clone size: NA
J gene: TRBJ2-1
V gene: TRBV13
D gene: TRBD2

CDR3 DNA: TGCAGTGCTAGCACTAGCGGGACAGATACGCAGTATTTT
CDR3 protein: CSASTSGTDTQYF
clone size: many
J gene: TRBJ2-3
V gene: TRBV20-1
D gene: TRBD2

CDR3 DNA: TGTGCCAGCAGCTTAACGGGTTTAGAGGAGGCCCAGTACTTC
CDR3 protein: CASSLTGLEEAQYF
clone size: few
J gene: TRBJ2-5
V gene: TRBV7-3
D gene: NA

CDR3 DNA: TGCGCCAGCAGCTCCCCTGCGACAGGGAATTACGAGCAGTACTTC
CDR3 protein: CASSSPATGNYEQYF
clone size: many
J gene: TRBJ2-7
V gene: TRBV5-1
D gene: TRBD1

CDR3 DNA: TGTGCCAGCAGCGCCGGGACAGGGTACGAGCAGTACTTC
CDR3 protein: CASSAGTGYEQYF
clone size: many
J gene: TRBJ2-7
V gene: TRBV3-1
D gene: TRBD1

CDR3 DNA: TGTGCCAGCAGTGACGAGACAGGGGTTAATCAGCCCCAGCATTTT
CDR3 protein: CASSDETGVNQPQHF
clone size: NA
J gene: TRBJ1-5
V gene: TRBV6-1
D gene: TRBD1

CDR3 DNA: TGTGCCAGCAGCTTAGGCGGGTCCATGGACAATGAGCAGTTCTTC
CDR3 protein: CASSLGGSMDNEQFF
clone size: few
J gene: TRBJ2-1
V gene: TRBV7-9
D gene: NA

CDR3 DNA: TGTGCCAGCAGTCTCTCAAGCGGGAGCTCCTACAATGAGCAGTTCTTC
CDR3 protein: CASSLSSGSSYNEQFF
clone size: many
J gene: TRBJ2-1
V gene: TRBV27
D gene: TRBD2

CDR3 DNA: TGTGCCAGCAGTTACGACAGTCCGTATTACAATGAGCAGTTCTTC
CDR3 protein: CASSYDSPYYNEQFF
clone size: many
J gene: TRBJ2-1
V gene: TRBV6-5
D gene: NA

CDR3 DNA: TGTGCCAGCAGGAGGGACTGGAGCTCCTACAATGAGCAGTTCTTC
CDR3 protein: CASRRDWSSYNEQFF
clone size: NA
J gene: TRBJ2-1
V gene: TRBV2
D gene: NA

CDR3 DNA: TGTGCCACCCGGACAGGGGCTGTCACAGATACGCAGTATTTT
CDR3 protein: CATRTGAVTDTQYF
clone size: few
J gene: TRBJ2-3
V gene: TRBV10-3
D gene: TRBD1

CDR3 DNA: TGTGCCACACTAGGACAGGGGCCCACTGAAGCTTTCTTT
CDR3 protein: CATLGQGPTEAFF
clone size: many
J gene: TRBJ1-1
V gene: TRBV2
D gene: TRBD1

CDR3 DNA: TGTGCCAGCAGTGAATCGGGTCGGGGGGACTCTGGAAACACCATATATTTT
CDR3 protein: CASSESGRGDSGNTIYF
clone size: few
J gene: TRBJ1-3
V gene: TRBV25-1
D gene: NA

CDR3 DNA: TGTGCCAGCAGTTATGGGGGGACCAATGGCTACACCTTC
CDR3 protein: CASSYGGTNGYTF
clone size: few
J gene: TRBJ1-2
V gene: TRBV6-9
D gene: NA

CDR3 DNA: TGTGCCAGCAGTTACTCGATGGCACTAGCGGAATTCCAAGAGACCCAGTACTTC
CDR3 protein: CASSYSMALAEFQETQYF
clone size: many
J gene: TRBJ2-5
V gene: TRBV6-2/TRBV6-3
D gene: TRBD2

CDR3 DNA: TGTGCCAGCGGGGATGCGGCTGAAGCTTTCTTT
CDR3 protein: CASGDAAEAFF
clone size: NA
J gene: TRBJ1-1
V gene: TRBV6-1
D gene: NA

CDR3 DNA: TGTGCCAGCAGTTTCTTTGGAGGGAATGAGCAGTTCTTC
CDR3 protein: CASSFFGGNEQFF
clone size: many
J gene: TRBJ2-1
V gene: TRBV27
D gene: NA

CDR3 DNA: TGCGCCAGCAGCTTCGGAGTCAGGGGAGGGAATGAGCAGTTCTTC
CDR3 protein: CASSFGVRGGNEQFF
clone size: NA
J gene: TRBJ2-1
V gene: TRBV5-1
D gene: NA

CDR3 DNA: TGCAGTGCTAGTGACGTCCTCGCGGCGGGGTGGACAGATACGCAGTATTTT
CDR3 protein: CSASDVLAAGWTDTQYF
clone size: many
J gene: TRBJ2-3
V gene: TRBV20-1
D gene: NA

CDR3 DNA: TGTGCCAGCAGGCGCAAACTAGCGGGAGTTTCCTACGAGCAGTACTTC
CDR3 protein: CASRRKLAGVSYEQYF
clone size: many
J gene: TRBJ2-7
V gene: TRBV28
D gene: TRBD2

CDR3 DNA: TGTGCCAGCAGCACGCTAGCGGGGTCCTACAATGAGCAGTTCTTC
CDR3 protein: CASSTLAGSYNEQFF
clone size: few
J gene: TRBJ2-1
V gene: TRBV6-1
D gene: TRBD2

CDR3 DNA: TGTGCCAGCAGTAAACCACAGGGCCGCTTCTACGAGCAGTACTTC
CDR3 protein: CASSKPQGRFYEQYF
clone size: few
J gene: TRBJ2-7
V gene: TRBV27
D gene: NA

CDR3 DNA: TGTGCCAGCAGGACCTCACTAGCGGGGGCGAACACCGGGGAGCTGTTTTTT
CDR3 protein: CASRTSLAGANTGELFF
clone size: NA
J gene: TRBJ2-2
V gene: TRBV27
D gene: TRBD2

CDR3 DNA: TGCGCCAGCAGCCAACTCGGACTAGCGAGGAATGAGCAGTTCTTC
CDR3 protein: CASSQLGLARNEQFF
clone size: few
J gene: TRBJ2-1
V gene: TRBV4-1
D gene: TRBD2

CDR3 DNA: TGTGCCAGCAAGGAATTTGGGGGAGGGTCGTACAATGAGCAGTTCTTC
CDR3 protein: CASKEFGGGSYNEQFF
clone size: many
J gene: TRBJ2-1
V gene: TRBV2
D gene: TRBD2

CDR3 DNA: TGTGCCAGCAGTTGGTTTGGCAGGGGGCACGAGCAGTACTTC
CDR3 protein: CASSWFGRGHEQYF
clone size: many
J gene: TRBJ2-7
V gene: TRBV28
D gene: TRBD1

CDR3 DNA: TGTGCCAGCAGTTTATTGGGCAGGGAGGACACTGAAGCTTTCTTT
CDR3 protein: CASSLLGREDTEAFF
clone size: few
J gene: TRBJ1-1
V gene: TRBV27
D gene: NA

CDR3 DNA: TGTGCCAGCAGCCTACTACCAGCGGGAGCGAACACCGGGGAGCTGTTTTTT
CDR3 protein: CASSLLPAGANTGELFF
clone size: few
J gene: TRBJ2-2
V gene: TRBV7-3
D gene: TRBD2

CDR3 DNA: TGTGCCAGCAGCTCGGATATCGGGACCTCAAATTCACCCCTCCACTTT
CDR3 protein: CASSSDIGTSNSPLHF
clone size: few
J gene: TRBJ1-6
V gene: TRBV11-3
D gene: NA

CDR3 DNA: TGTGCCAGCAGTTACTCGACTAGCGGGAGTGATACGCAGTATTTT
CDR3 protein: CASSYSTSGSDTQYF
clone size: many
J gene: TRBJ2-3
V gene: TRBV6-6
D gene: TRBD2

CDR3 DNA: TGTGCCAGCAGTGCTAGACAGGCGACGGGAAACATTCAGTACTTC
CDR3 protein: CASSARQATGNIQYF
clone size: few
J gene: TRBJ2-4
V gene: TRBV28
D gene: NA

CDR3 DNA: TGCAGTGCTAGAGCCACCGGGACGAGGGAAAAACTGTTTTTT
CDR3 protein: CSARATGTREKLFF
clone size: NA
J gene: TRBJ1-4
V gene: TRBV20-1
D gene: NA

CDR3 DNA: TGTGCCACCAGCGACGAGCATAGCGGCAGTTTGACCTACGAGCAGTACTTC
CDR3 protein: CATSDEHSGSLTYEQYF
clone size: many
J gene: TRBJ2-7
V gene: TRBV15
D gene: NA

CDR3 DNA: TGTGCCAGCAGCACCGGGACTGCTTCCTACAATGAGCAGTTCTTC
CDR3 protein: CASSTGTASYNEQFF
clone size: many
J gene: TRBJ2-1
V gene: TRBV11-3
D gene: NA

CDR3 DNA: TGTGCCAGCAGTCCCGGGTTAAGGGGATTGAACACTGAAGCTTTCTTT
CDR3 protein: CASSPGLRGLNTEAFF
clone size: few
J gene: TRBJ1-1
V gene: TRBV6-1
D gene: NA

CDR3 DNA: TGCAGTGCTAGAGAGGTGGGACGCTATGGCTACACCTTC
CDR3 protein: CSAREVGRYGYTF
clone size: many
J gene: TRBJ1-2
V gene: TRBV20-1
D gene: NA

CDR3 DNA: TGTGCCAGCAGCTTAGTTAAAATGAGACTAGCGGTCGGAGTTCGAGAGACCCAGTACTTC
CDR3 protein: CASSLVKMRLAVGVRETQYF
clone size: many
J gene: TRBJ2-5
V gene: TRBV7-9
D gene: TRBD2

CDR3 DNA: TGTGCCAGCAGCCCATCCGGGGTCGTTTCGCAGTATTTT
CDR3 protein: CASSPSGVVSQYF
clone size: NA
J gene: TRBJ2-3
V gene: TRBV2
D gene: NA

CDR3 DNA: TGTGCCACCAGCCTTGGGGGTAATGAGCAGTTCTTC
CDR3 protein: CATSLGGNEQFF
clone size: few
J gene: TRBJ2-1
V gene: TRBV10-3
D gene: NA

CDR3 DNA: TGTGCCAGCTCACCATCACGACAGGGTGGGAACACCGGGGAGCTGTTTTTT
CDR3 protein: CASSPSRQGGNTGELFF
clone size: few
J gene: TRBJ2-2
V gene: TRBV18
D gene: TRBD1

CDR3 DNA: TGTGCCAGTAGTATTTGGAAGGGCGCGGAGGAAAAACTGTTTTTT
CDR3 protein: CASSIWKGAEEKLFF
clone size: NA
J gene: TRBJ1-4
V gene: TRBV19
D gene: NA

CDR3 DNA: TGTGCCAGCACACTCGGGACTAGCGGCCCGCAGGAGCAGTACTTC
CDR3 protein: CASTLGTSGPQEQYF
clone size: many
J gene: TRBJ2-7
V gene: TRBV28
D gene: TRBD2

CDR3 DNA: TGTGCCAGCAGCTTATTGCGAGGCAGACTAGCGGGCACAGATACGCAGTATTTT
CDR3 protein: CASSLLRGRLAGTDTQYF
clone size: few
J gene: TRBJ2-3
V gene: TRBV7-9
D gene: TRBD2

CDR3 DNA: TGCAGTGCTTCTAGCGGGAGGCTCGGTAATGAGCAGTTCTTC
CDR3 protein: CSASSGRLGNEQFF
clone size: NA
J gene: TRBJ2-1
V gene: TRBV20-1
D gene: TRBD2

CDR3 DNA: TGCAGCGTCCTGACAGCCTCCTCCTACGAGCAGTACTTC
CDR3 protein: CSVLTASSYEQYF
clone size: NA
J gene: TRBJ2-7
V gene: TRBV29-1
D gene: NA

CDR3 DNA: TGTGCCAGCATGAGAAGGGTAGACTTCTCTGGGGCCAACGTCCTGACTTTC
CDR3 protein: CASMRRVDFSGANVLTF
clone size: few
J gene: TRBJ2-6
V gene: TRBV27
D gene: NA